The rows below give T cell receptor beta chains drawn from one sample of a study of post-analysis software for immune sequencing data. MiXCR, applied by TCRdb to the PCR reads, yields one record per CDR3 protein. The profile covers about 160,000 distinct CDR3 sequences, with around 36% appearing a single time and under 30% taken by the ten largest. The sequencing here drew on blood, taken after autologous hematopoietic stem cell transplantation. The source of these receptors is a girl between 10 and 17 years old with multiple sclerosis. The CDR3 runs from the conserved cysteine through the conserved F or W. D genes are given only for firm matches. Clone size is stated in some rows and not others, as once, few, many or a class when expanded.

CDR3aa	CDR3nt	v_gene	j_gene	d_gene	abundance
CASSLLAGDLYNEQFF	TGTGCCAGCAGTTTATTAGCGGGGGACCTCTACAATGAGCAGTTCTTC	TRBV27	TRBJ2-1	TRBD2	few
CASSWARGSDTQYF	TGTGCCAGCAGTTGGGCCAGGGGTTCAGATACGCAGTATTTT	TRBV27	TRBJ2-3	.	.
CASSLDPGNYGYTF	TGCGCCAGCAGCCTAGATCCGGGAAACTATGGCTACACCTTC	TRBV5-1	TRBJ1-2	.	once
CASSQDGEGMMGETQYF	TGCGCCAGCAGCCAAGATGGGGAAGGGATGATGGGGGAGACCCAGTACTTC	TRBV4-1	TRBJ2-5	.	.
CSARFGTSYNEQFF	TGCAGTGCTAGATTTGGGACTTCCTACAATGAGCAGTTCTTC	TRBV20-1	TRBJ2-1	.	.
CVSSRPGHSYEQYF	TGTGTCAGCAGTCGACCGGGACACTCCTACGAGCAGTACTTC	TRBV12-3/TRBV12-4	TRBJ2-7	.	.
CSAEGAQGRTEAFF	TGCAGCGCCGAGGGGGCACAGGGAAGGACTGAAGCTTTCTTT	TRBV29-1	TRBJ1-1	TRBD1	few
CASRIGYSEYNEQFF	TGTGCCAGCAGGATAGGGTATTCTGAATACAATGAGCAGTTCTTC	TRBV28	TRBJ2-1	.	.
CASSKQDQVEKLFF	TGTGCCAGCAGCAAACAGGATCAGGTTGAAAAACTGTTTTTT	TRBV21-1	TRBJ1-4	.	.
CASSTGTSNLQETQYF	TGCGCCAGCAGCACTGGGACGAGTAATCTACAAGAGACCCAGTACTTC	TRBV5-1	TRBJ2-5	.	.
CASSLGSESTDTQYF	TGTGCCAGCAGTTTAGGCAGTGAGAGCACAGATACGCAGTATTTT	TRBV12-3/TRBV12-4	TRBJ2-3	.	.
CSATRGRVSCNEQFF	TGCAGTGCTACCCGTGGGAGAGTGTCCTGCAATGAGCAGTTCTTC	TRBV20-1	TRBJ2-1	.	.
CASSVTGGSGYTF	TGTGCCAGCAGTGTTACGGGGGGTAGTGGCTACACCTTC	TRBV6-5	TRBJ1-2	.	many
CASSQGTSGSNQYF	TGTGCCAGCAGCCAAGGGACTAGCGGGAGTAATCAGTACTTC	TRBV14	TRBJ2-5	TRBD2	many
CAWSFSAQEIQYF	TGTGCCTGGAGTTTTAGCGCACAAGAGATCCAGTACTTC	TRBV30	TRBJ2-5	.	.
CASSVDAANYGYTF	TGTGCCAGCAGCGTAGATGCCGCGAACTATGGCTACACCTTC	TRBV9	TRBJ1-2	.	.
CSAQDIAINSPLHF	TGCAGTGCCCAGGACATCGCCATTAATTCACCCCTCCACTTT	TRBV20-1	TRBJ1-6	.	many
CASSQYEGVEQFF	TGCGCCAGCAGCCAATATGAGGGAGTAGAGCAGTTCTTC	TRBV4-1	TRBJ2-1	.	.
CASSQAGWGEGAYEQYF	TGCGCCAGCAGCCAGGCCGGGTGGGGAGAAGGCGCCTACGAGCAGTACTTC	TRBV4-3	TRBJ2-7	.	few
CASSLNWASPTYEQYF	TGTGCCAGCAGCTTAAATTGGGCTAGCCCAACCTACGAGCAGTACTTC	TRBV11-1	TRBJ2-7	.	many
CASSWSHWEGGPIDTQYF	TGTGCCAGCAGCTGGTCCCATTGGGAGGGAGGGCCGATAGATACGCAGTATTTT	TRBV28	TRBJ2-3	TRBD2	.
CASTGGGRHNEQFF	TGTGCCAGCACTGGCGGGGGAAGACACAATGAGCAGTTCTTC	TRBV6-5	TRBJ2-1	TRBD2	many
CSARDLGTGREQFF	TGCAGTGCTAGAGATCTGGGGACGGGTAGGGAGCAGTTCTTC	TRBV20-1	TRBJ2-1	.	.
CASSMRAGTGQETQYF	TGTGCCAGCAGCATGCGAGCGGGAACGGGGCAAGAGACCCAGTACTTC	TRBV3-1	TRBJ2-5	TRBD2	few
CASSPSDRGHTDTQYF	TGTGCCAGCTCACCCTCGGACAGGGGGCATACGGATACGCAGTATTTT	TRBV18	TRBJ2-3	TRBD1	once
CASSPRQGRTDTQYF	TGCGCCAGCAGTCCTAGACAGGGGAGGACAGATACGCAGTATTTT	TRBV5-1	TRBJ2-3	TRBD1	.
CASSLDPGHPYEQYF	TGTGCCAGCAGCTTAGACCCGGGACACCCTTACGAGCAGTACTTC	TRBV7-2	TRBJ2-7	.	few
CASGLAGEHGQYF	TGTGCCAGCGGACTAGCGGGAGAACACGGGCAGTACTTC	TRBV7-9	TRBJ2-5	TRBD2	.
CASSQIGRTDTQYF	TGTGCCAGCAGCCAAATTGGACGGACAGATACGCAGTATTTT	TRBV3-1	TRBJ2-3	.	few
CATSRPVTRDRGLIQYF	TGTGCCACCAGCAGACCCGTCACCCGGGACAGGGGGCTCATTCAGTACTTC	TRBV15	TRBJ2-4	TRBD1	many
CASSSQGTNEKLFF	TGTGCCAGCAGTTCACAGGGGACTAATGAAAAACTGTTTTTT	TRBV12-3/TRBV12-4	TRBJ1-4	TRBD1	.
CASSPGVSGTQETQYF	TGTGCCAGCAGCCCCGGGGTCAGCGGCACTCAAGAGACCCAGTACTTC	TRBV5-4	TRBJ2-5	.	few
CASSLDRANYGYTF	TGTGCCAGCAGCCTCGACCGAGCTAACTATGGCTACACCTTC	TRBV7-2	TRBJ1-2	.	many
CASRTSRNTDTQYF	TGTGCCAGCAGAACTAGCAGAAACACAGATACGCAGTATTTT	TRBV27	TRBJ2-3	.	few